This paragraph covers one TCR beta chain sequence. This sample is drawn from a study of cytomegalovirus exposure and HLA in healthy donors. V was pared by 4 bases and J by 4 bases, with 10 bases between. CDR1 and CDR2 from the germline V gene are SNHLY and FYNNEI. This CDR3 is 13 amino acids long. This table comes from immunoSEQ multiplex PCR, and its TCRdb copy is limited to in-frame clones, with some not included. The repertoire includes approximately 46,000 clones, 80% to 95% of them detected once, and around 2.1% sits in the top ten. The sample taken for sequencing was PBMCs. This sequence joins TRBV2 and TRBJ1-2; the D gene is possibly TRBD1 (5 bases). The receptor's source is a woman aged 18-30 years in good health and CMV-seronegative. In nucleotides, the CDR3 is TGTGCCAGCAGTGTTCCCGGGGGCTATGGCTACACCTTC. Its translation is CASSVPGGYGYTF.